This T cell receptor beta chain is drawn from a study of blood T cell repertoires in COVID-19. As originally analysed: Scientists estimated how many nucleated cells there were by amplifying reference gene primers. TCRdb keeps only in-frame clones here, not all; method: immunoSEQ multiplex PCR. V and J calls and clone size are those listed in that table; D and trimming were worked out from the DNA. In the table there are over 150,000 clones, roughly 86% of which are singletons. Trimming took 9 bases from V and 4 from J, leaving 18 bases between them. Germline CDR1 is MNHEY and CDR2 is SMNVEV (reference sequence). The CDR3 totals 14 residues.

This clonotype was sampled from a man in his 60s with COVID-19, enrolled during active disease. This chain links TRBV27 with TRBJ1-1, with a weak D call TRBD1 (6 bases). The source material was peripheral blood. The chain's CDR3 is CASNPQGPSTEAFF. The CDR3 DNA reads TGTGCCAGTAATCCACAGGGTCCCAGCACTGAAGCTTTCTTT.